Shown below are 10 T cell receptor beta chains from a single sample sequenced in a study of T cell clusters in autoimmune cytopenias. TRB was amplified by touch-down multiplex PCR, primer pools A and B combined. TCRdb reprocessed the multiplex PCR reads and keeps a single row for each CDR3 protein, giving no DNA. Here the sample table reports about 3,900 distinct CDR3 sequences. Approximately 40,000 genome equivalents of blood DNA were amplified for TRB. Material for sequencing was peripheral blood. The source of these receptors is a human donor with an autoimmune cytopenia or autoimmune hepatitis (not recorded which).

This clonotype is classed as medium-sized by frequency. The chain couples TRBV5-4 to TRBJ2-2; TCRdb indicates TRBD1, and absent DNA this call remains unverified. Germline CDR1 and CDR2: SGHNT and YYREEE (reference sequence). The CDR3 runs 15 residues. The chain's CDR3 is CASSGTGDIIGELFF.

This clonotype is identified as medium-sized from frequency. The chain employs TRBV6-5 and TRBJ2-1; TCRdb indicates TRBD2, and absent DNA this call remains unverified. The germline V gene has CDR1 MNHEY and CDR2 SVGAGI. The CDR3 covers 15 residues. CDR3 sequence reads: CASSWTSGRINEQFF.

In terms of frequency, this clonotype is medium-sized. The genes are TRBV6-5 and TRBJ2-5; as DNA is missing, the TRBD1 call by TCRdb cannot be tested. The CDR3 is made up of 15 amino acids. Germline assignment: CDR1 MNHEY and CDR2 SVGAGI. The CDR3 loop is CASSYADRGGETQYF.

J is TRBJ1-2 and V is TRBV6-5; TCRdb's D call, TRBD1, is unchecked because there is no DNA. CDR3 length: 14 amino acids. CDR1 MNHEY and CDR2 SVGAGI come from the germline V gene. The CDR3 region is CASSSLGGNYGYTF.

J is TRBJ2-3 and V is TRBV20-1. This CDR3 spans 15 amino acids. Germline CDR1 is DFQATT and CDR2 is SNEGSKA (reference sequence). The CDR3: CSARALAPGTDTQYF.

Judged by frequency, this clonotype is medium-sized. The gene calls are TRBV6-5 and TRBJ1-1; TCRdb outputs TRBD1, but without DNA this stays unchecked. Germline lookup yields CDR1 MNHEY and CDR2 SVGAGI. The CDR3 has 13 amino acids. CDR3 sequence: CASRQGARTEAFF.

This chain connects TRBV7-2 to TRBJ1-2; TCRdb's assignment of TRBD1 cannot be checked, as there is no DNA. The CDR3 consists of 16 residues. Germline V gene lookup returns CDR1 SGHTA and CDR2 FQGNSA. CDR3: CASSPRDRVPSSGYTF. The full variable domain, completed using reference TRBV7-2 and TRBJ1-2, is GAGVSQSPSNKVTEKGKDVELRCDPISGHTALYWYRQSLGQGLEFLIYFQGNSAPDKSGLPSDRFSAERTGGSVSTLTIQRTQQEDSAVYLCASSPRDRVPSSGYTFGSGTRLTVV.

This clonotype is classed as medium-sized (0.01 to 0.1%) by frequency. This chain connects TRBV29-1 to TRBJ1-1; TCRdb's D call, TRBD1, is unchecked because there is no DNA. Germline loops: CDR1 SQVTM, CDR2 ANQGSEA. The CDR3 runs 11 residues. This chain's CDR3 is CSVRQGPEAFF.

By frequency, this clonotype is medium-sized (0.01 to 0.1%). This chain joins TRBV6-1 and TRBJ2-1. The germline V gene encodes CDR1 MNHNS and CDR2 SASEGT. The CDR3 is 12 amino acids. The CDR3 region is CASSEVGIGQFF.

This rearrangement joins TRBV12-3 or TRBV12-4 to TRBJ2-3; the D gene TCRdb calls, TRBD2, cannot be checked with no DNA. The CDR3 loop spans 14 amino acids. The CDR3 sequence is CASTWDYSTDTQYF.